Only one count was recorded for the clone carrying this T cell receptor beta chain. What it recognizes is unknown. This sample is part of a study of cytomegalovirus exposure and HLA in healthy donors. Findings of the study overall: The sole available immune exposure information was CMV serostatus. Analyses of presence and absence presupposed an approximately uniform sequencing depth across donors.

Primers: 60 Vbeta forward and 13 Jbeta reverse. Generated by immunoSEQ multiplex PCR, the TCRdb table keeps only in-frame clones and is missing some. The sample includes approximately 110,000 clones, around two thirds seen only once; the top ten take around 3.9%. Trimming cost V 7 bases and J 4 bases, with 14 bases left between them. The CDR3 has 13 amino acids. Per germline, CDR1 SGHAT and CDR2 FQDESV (reference sequence). Sequenced sample: PBMCs. The gene calls are TRBV11-1 and TRBJ2-7; possible D gene TRBD1, 6 bases. This TCR was recovered from a man aged 25 to 40 in good health and CMV-seropositive. The CDR3: CASTSGQPYEQYF. The DNA for the CDR3 is TGTGCCAGCACGTCAGGACAGCCTTACGAGCAGTACTTC.